This T cell receptor (beta chain) was identified in a study of vaccination effects on CD4 cells after COVID-19. Study as a whole: A density of fewer than 2.5 million PBMC per well was used; these cells were cultured with 10 IU/ml IL-2 and about 9.4 ug/ml peptides.

Following a roughly ten-day culture, CD4+ T cells were purified. In the case of this clone: Antigen unknown.

Study observations and caveats: Healthy vaccinees' vaccine-induced clones included only 1 of 255 cross-reacting with common cold coronaviruses. Marked contraction was observed in infection-induced and vaccine-induced clones late after vaccination.

Sequencing used immunoSEQ multiplex PCR; TCRdb keeps in-frame clones, though not all of them. In the table there are 50,000 to 75,000 clones, 60% to 85% of which are singletons. This CDR3 region has 15 residues. V lost 5 bases to trimming and J lost 4 bases, with 17 bases between them. Germline loops: CDR1 LGHNT, CDR2 FRNRAP. V and J are TRBV12-5 and TRBJ1-1; D is ambiguous. The sample consisted of CD4+ T cells from PBMCs cultured without peptide, taken before COVID-19 vaccination. The clonotype was recovered from a human donor who received a COVID-19 vaccine. CDR3 nucleotides: TGTGCTAGTGGTCCCCTGGGAGGTATTAGCACTGAAGCTTTCTTT. Amino acids: CASGPLGGISTEAFF.